Reported below is one T cell receptor beta chain. The data were taken from a study of T cells in Graves' hyperthyroidism and ophthalmopathy. Across the study: Pretreatment peripheral blood was obtained at initial diagnosis.

Researchers amplified the TCR beta CDR3 regions from RNA transcripts. A set of HTBI primers served as the primers for a first-round RT-PCR of the TCR CDR3. TCRdb reprocessed the multiplex PCR reads with MiXCR, giving one entry per CDR3 protein. The table lists over 700,000 distinct CDR3 sequences, more than 30% of them singletons. Those with hyperthyroidism were 18 to 65 years old, newly diagnosed, and ill for under 2 months. The CDR3 has 17 residues. V was trimmed by 5 bases and J by 2 bases, leaving 22 bases between them. Germline CDR1 DFQATT, CDR2 SNEGSKA (reference sequence). What was sequenced was blood. The V call is TRBV20-1, the J call TRBJ1-5; maybe TRBD1 (6 bases). The source is a man aged 18 to 30 with Graves' hyperthyroidism. CDR3 sequence reads: CSARGTGFVFGNQPQHF. DNA of the CDR3: TGCAGTGCTCGGGGTACAGGGTTCGTATTTGGCAATCAGCCCCAGCATTTT.